The sequence of this T cell receptor beta chain was determined in a study of T cell responses to AZD1222 COVID-19 vaccine (dated by TCRdb to the early 2020s). Describing the broader study: A total of 230 to 250 trial participants underwent TCR sequencing, of whom some 200 had received two doses of AZD1222 and some 25 had received two doses of the MenACWY control vaccine. Enrollment into the trials was organized by age into subgroups of 18-55, 56-69 and 70-plus years, and those subgroups contained roughly 150, 30 and 60 TCR-sequenced participants, respectively.

The CDR3 regions of human TCRbeta chains were subjected to immunosequencing. From the authors' description of their analysis: TCRs in the repertoires were matched against a reference library of SARS-CoV-2-specific TCRs that had been generated with the MIRA antigen-specificity platform. Breadth meant the fraction of unique TCRs that were SARS-CoV-2-associated, whereas depth meant the fraction of total T cells that were SARS-CoV-2-associated. Using the MIRA data, each spike-specific TCR was mapped to the spike region that the TCR reacts to and placed in a CD4 or CD8 class. Log10-transformed breadth and depth values were compared by one-way ANOVA with Sidak's multiple comparisons tests. TCRdb stores this immuneACCESS table with in-frame sequences only. Part of the clones is absent; in the studies checked, under half of the shortfall reflects unresolved V genes, and no reason is known for the rest. V, J and clone size are taken as reported in that table, and D and trimming were inferred from the DNA itself. The sample includes 150,000 to 200,000 clones, with about 88% observed a single time. Of the sample, around 26% is held by the ten largest clones.

The CDR3 has 12 amino acids, counting the end cysteine and phenylalanine. The read is trimmed to its CDR3 DNA, 36 bases read in frame from base 1. V and J are truncated by 5 bases and 6 bases respectively, leaving an intervening sequence of 8 bases. The germline V gene (reference sequence) yields LNHDA for CDR1 and SQIVND for CDR2. In regard to this clone: The antigen this receptor binds is unknown. Within one base of it there is no much larger clone, and no base qualities were kept.

The study at large found these results: Reportedly, close to half of the unique spike-specific TCRs recognized epitopes lying outside the regions that are mutated in the B.1.351 and B.1.1.7 variants. Vaccine-associated CD4 TCRs spanned the whole spike protein, with dominant responses in regions 160-218 and 743-854. Participants were mostly white British, with more females than males. The authors suggested clonal diversity may have been underestimated. After two AZD1222 doses, spike-specific TCR breadth and depth were significantly higher than at day 0 and than in MenACWY recipients. The 56-69-year group was small, and its depth increase did not reach significance, likely because of low power. Conclusions about previously exposed vaccinees are limited because only 5 or 6 AZD1222 recipients were SARS-CoV-2 seropositive at baseline. Because no samples from the day 14 peak response were available, repertoires could be characterized only after the peak T cell response.

The time point label here, explained by the study, means: about 28 days (+/-7) after the second vaccine dose. Because spike-specific TCR depth and breadth did not differ between the two schedules, AZD1222 recipients who got a second dose at roughly 4 weeks were pooled with those who got a second dose at roughly 12 weeks. The vaccinee samples were drawn from two UK trials, COV001 and COV002, one of which was a single-blind randomized controlled phase 2/3 trial testing AZD1222 (ChAdOx1 nCoV-19) in healthy adults. For TCRbeta chain sequencing, PBMC samples were collected from trial participants at day 0 and at day 28 after the second dose.

The V and J segments used are TRBV19 and TRBJ1-5; no D gene can be assigned with confidence. The sample in question was peripheral blood, obtained 28 days after the second AZD1222 dose. The receptor was isolated from an adult who received the AZD1222 COVID-19 vaccine. DNA sequence: TGTGCCAGTAGTTATGAGGCTCAGCCCCAGCATTTT. Translated, this gives CASSYEAQPQHF. With all but the CDR3 taken from the reference TRBV19 and TRBJ1-5 genes, the full variable domain is: DGGITQSPKYLFRKEGQNVTLSCEQNLNHDAMYWYRQDPGQGLRLIYYSQIVNDFQKGDIAEGYSVSREKKESFPLTVTSAQKNPTAFYLCASSYEAQPQHFGDGTRLSIL.